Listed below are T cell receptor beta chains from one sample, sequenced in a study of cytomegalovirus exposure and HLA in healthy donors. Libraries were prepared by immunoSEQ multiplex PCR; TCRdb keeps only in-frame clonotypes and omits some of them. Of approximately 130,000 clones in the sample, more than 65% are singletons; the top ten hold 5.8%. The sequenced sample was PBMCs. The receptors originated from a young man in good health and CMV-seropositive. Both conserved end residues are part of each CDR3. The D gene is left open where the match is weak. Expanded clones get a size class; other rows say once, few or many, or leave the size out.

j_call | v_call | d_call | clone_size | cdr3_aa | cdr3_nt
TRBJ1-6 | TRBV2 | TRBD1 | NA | CASKRGQSSYNSPLHF | TGTGCCAGCAAAAGGGGGCAAAGCTCCTATAATTCACCCCTCCACTTT
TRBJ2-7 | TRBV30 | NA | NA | CAWNQNTPYEQYF | TGTGCCTGGAATCAGAACACCCCCTACGAGCAGTACTTC
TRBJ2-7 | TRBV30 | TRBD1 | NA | CAWRGTGSYEQYF | TGTGCCTGGAGGGGGACAGGCTCCTACGAGCAGTACTTC
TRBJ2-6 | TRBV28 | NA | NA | CASTSLEPVGANVLTF | TGTGCCAGCACCTCTCTGGAGCCCGTTGGGGCCAACGTCCTGACTTTC
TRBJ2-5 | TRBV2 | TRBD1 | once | CASAGQGGETQYF | TGTGCCAGCGCGGGACAGGGGGGGGAGACCCAGTACTTC
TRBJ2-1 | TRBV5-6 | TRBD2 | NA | CASSLGLAGGWEQFF | TGTGCCAGCAGCTTGGGCCTAGCGGGAGGATGGGAGCAGTTCTTC
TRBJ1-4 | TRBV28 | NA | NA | CASSSALQGQGEKLFF | TGTGCCAGCAGTTCCGCGCTGCAGGGGCAAGGTGAAAAACTGTTTTTT
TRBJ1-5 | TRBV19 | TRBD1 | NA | CASSTWGQGNQPQHF | TGTGCCAGTAGTACCTGGGGACAGGGAAATCAGCCCCAGCATTTT
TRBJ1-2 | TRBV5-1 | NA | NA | CASSFMHTQDYGYTF | TGCGCCAGCAGCTTTATGCACACACAGGACTATGGCTACACCTTC
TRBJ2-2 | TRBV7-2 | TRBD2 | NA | CASSLVSGGVAGELFF | TGTGCCAGCAGCTTAGTTAGCGGGGGAGTCGCCGGGGAGCTGTTTTTT
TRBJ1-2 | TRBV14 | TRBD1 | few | CASSQVGGQGRGYTF | TGTGCCAGCAGCCAAGTCGGGGGACAGGGACGTGGCTACACCTTC
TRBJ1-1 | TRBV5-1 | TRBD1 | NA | CASSSTGGWNTEAFF | TGCGCCAGCAGCTCTACAGGGGGCTGGAACACTGAAGCTTTCTTT
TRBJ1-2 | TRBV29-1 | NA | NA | CSVEGQRSYGYTF | TGCAGCGTTGAAGGGCAGCGTTCCTATGGCTACACCTTC
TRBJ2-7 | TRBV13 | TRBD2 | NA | CASSLGLGVAGHEQYF | TGTGCCAGCAGCTTAGGCCTGGGAGTAGCGGGGCACGAGCAGTACTTC
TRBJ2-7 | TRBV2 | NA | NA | CASSDLDTAYEQYF | TGTGCCAGCAGTGATCTGGACACAGCTTACGAGCAGTACTTC
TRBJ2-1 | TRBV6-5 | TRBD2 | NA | CASSPSGSSYNEQFF | TGTGCCAGCAGCCCCAGCGGGAGCTCCTACAATGAGCAGTTCTTC
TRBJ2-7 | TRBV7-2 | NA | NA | CARGRGGIGTEQYF | TGTGCCAGAGGAAGGGGGGGCATCGGGACAGAGCAGTACTTC
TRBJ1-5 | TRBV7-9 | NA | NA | CASSITGLGQPQHF | TGTGCCAGCAGCATTACAGGCTTGGGACAGCCCCAGCATTTT
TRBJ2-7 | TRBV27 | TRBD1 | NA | CASSPGTGGYEQYF | TGTGCCAGCAGCCCCGGGACAGGGGGCTACGAGCAGTACTTC
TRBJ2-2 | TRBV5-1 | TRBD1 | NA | CASSRWTGDNTGELFF | TGCGCCAGCAGCCGATGGACAGGGGACAACACCGGGGAGCTGTTTTTT
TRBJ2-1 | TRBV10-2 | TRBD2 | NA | CASSETPGGYNEQFF | TGCGCCAGCAGTGAGACGCCGGGGGGGTACAATGAGCAGTTCTTC
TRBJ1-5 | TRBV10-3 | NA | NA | CAISDQGSNQPQHF | TGTGCCATCAGTGACCAGGGAAGCAATCAGCCCCAGCATTTT
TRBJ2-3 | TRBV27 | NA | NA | CASSLRDLSRGDTQYF | TGTGCCAGCAGTCTTCGAGATCTCAGTCGAGGGGATACGCAGTATTTT
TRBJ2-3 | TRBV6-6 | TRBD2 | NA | CASRPSGASTDTQYF | TGTGCCAGCAGGCCTAGCGGGGCCTCCACAGATACGCAGTATTTT
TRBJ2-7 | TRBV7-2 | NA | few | CASSFPRDYEQYF | TGTGCCAGCAGCTTCCCCAGGGACTACGAGCAGTACTTC
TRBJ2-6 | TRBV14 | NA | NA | CASSRLLPSGANGLTF | TGTGCCAGCAGCAGGCTACTTCCCTCTGGGGCCAACGGCCTGACTTTC
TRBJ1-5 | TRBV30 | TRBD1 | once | CAWSAGTGTYQPQHF | TGTGCCTGGAGCGCAGGGACAGGTACTTATCAGCCCCAGCATTTT
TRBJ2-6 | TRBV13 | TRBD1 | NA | CASSRGTGFNVLTF | TGTGCCAGCAGCCGGGGGACAGGGTTTAACGTCCTGACTTTC